These 32 T cell receptor beta chains were all obtained from the same sample, sequenced in a study of blood T cell repertoires in COVID-19. Only in-frame clones appear in the TCRdb table, and some are missing; sequencing was by immunoSEQ multiplex PCR. The repertoire holds under 70,000 clones, with 73% as singletons. Material: peripheral blood. The receptor source for this set is a woman in her 70s with acute or convalescent COVID-19.

The table lists this clone with a few counts. V and J are TRBV27 and TRBJ2-7; D unresolved. This CDR3 region has 14 residues. V lost 0 bases and J lost 4, with 10 bases in between. Germline V CDR1 and CDR2: MNHEY, SMNVEV (reference sequence). CDR3 protein: CASSLSPSGYEQYF. For the CDR3, the DNA is TGTGCCAGCAGTTTATCCCCTTCCGGTTACGAGCAGTACTTC.

The gene calls are TRBV6-5 and TRBJ2-3; 7 bases align to TRBD1. Looked up from germline, CDR1 is MNHEY and CDR2 is SVGAGI. The CDR3 length is 15 residues. Here the CDR3 reads CAYSRLTGQGDTQYF. The CDR3 DNA follows: TGTGCGTACAGTCGGTTGACAGGGCAAGGGGATACGCAGTATTTT.

This chain connects TRBV7-2 to TRBJ2-3, with 13 bases identical to TRBD2. Per germline, CDR1 SGHTA and CDR2 FQGNSA. The CDR3 runs 15 residues. V lost 4 bases, J lost 6 bases, and 4 bases stayed unmatched. DNA for the CDR3: TGTGCCAGCAGCTCCACTAGCGGGGGGGCGGATACGCAGTATTTT. This codes for CASSSTSGGADTQYF.

The V call is TRBV19, the J call TRBJ1-1, with D perhaps TRBD1 (6 bases). CDR1 LNHDA and CDR2 SQIVND come from the germline V gene (reference sequence). The CDR3 covers 15 residues. Trimming took 1 base from V and 5 from J, leaving 14 bases between them. The CDR3 coding sequence is TGTGCCAGTAGTATAGTGGGCAGGGGAGGGACTGAAGCTTTCTTT. Translated, it gives CASSIVGRGGTEAFF.

This clone showed up just once. CDR3 region: CSVEDGASVGYTF. The DNA of the CDR3 is TGCAGCGTTGAAGATGGGGCAAGTGTTGGCTACACCTTC. The chain joins TRBV29-1 to TRBJ1-2; a possible D gene is TRBD1 (5 bases). Germline CDR1 and CDR2: SQVTM and ANQGSEA. Trimming left V 0 bases short and J 7 bases short, with 12 bases between. The CDR3 covers 13 residues.

J is TRBJ2-5 and V is TRBV7-8; 8 bases map to TRBD1. The CDR3 is 14 amino acids. After removal of 7 bases from V and 6 bases from J, the junction contained 10 bases not matched to a gene. Per the germline V gene, CDR1 is SGHVS and CDR2 is FQNEAQ. The CDR3 DNA follows: TGTGCCAGCACCCCAGACAGGGGTATAAAGACCCAGTACTTC. Amino acid sequence: CASTPDRGIKTQYF.

The V call is TRBV19, the J call TRBJ2-5, with a possible D match to TRBD1 (8 bases). The CDR3 is made up of 16 amino acids. The germline V and J ends were trimmed by 4 bases and 2 bases, with 17 bases remaining between them. Germline CDR1 LNHDA, CDR2 SQIVND (reference sequence). CDR3 nucleotides: TGTGCCAGTAGTAACACAGGGGGGGGGCCTCAAGAGACCCAGTACTTC. Its translation: CASSNTGGGPQETQYF.

The chain employs TRBV4-1 and TRBJ2-2; TRBD1 agrees at 7 bases. Trimming at V came to 2 bases and at J to 2 bases, leaving 2 bases not matched to a gene. This CDR3 contains 15 residues. Germline V gives CDR1 MGHRA, CDR2 YSYEKL. As DNA, the CDR3 is TGCGCCAGCAGCCAATGGGACAGAAACACCGGGGAGCTGTTTTTT. Translating it yields CASSQWDRNTGELFF.

The chain uses TRBV5-1 and TRBJ2-5, with TRBD2 matching over 12 bases. The germline V gene has CDR1 SGHRS and CDR2 YFSETQ. The CDR3 consists of 16 residues. V gave up 7 bases and J gave up 4 bases; unmatched junction bases: 11. The CDR3 is CASRPGKTSGGETQYF. DNA of the CDR3: TGCGCCAGCCGTCCTGGTAAGACTAGCGGGGGAGAGACCCAGTACTTC.

The gene calls are TRBV4-1 and TRBJ1-1; perhaps TRBD1 as D (6 bases). The CDR3 has 13 residues. Trimming removed 1 base from V and 9 bases from J, with 12 bases in between. Germline values: CDR1 MGHRA, CDR2 YSYEKL. The CDR3 region is CASSQVDSSKAFF. The CDR3 coding sequence is TGCGCCAGCAGCCAAGTGGACAGCTCTAAAGCTTTCTTT.

This chain uses TRBV5-5 with TRBJ1-5, with D possibly being TRBD1 (5 bases). Germline V lookup: CDR1 SGHKS, CDR2 YYEKEE (reference sequence). The CDR3 length is 17 residues. V shed 5 bases and J shed 2 bases, with 20 bases lying between them. The chain's CDR3 is CASSPSQGAGRNQPQHF. CDR3 DNA: TGTGCCAGCAGTCCATCTCAGGGAGCGGGGCGCAATCAGCCCCAGCATTTT. The full variable domain, rest sourced from reference TRBV5-5 and TRBJ1-5, is DAGVTQSPTHLIKTRGQQVTLRCSPISGHKSVSWYQQVLGQGPQFIFQYYEKEERGRGNFPDRFSARQFPNYSSELNVNALLLGDSALYLCASSPSQGAGRNQPQHFGDGTRLSIL.

This rearrangement joins TRBV19 to TRBJ2-7; D unclear. Between the trimmed V and J ends, which lost 3 bases and 2 bases, there was a span of 8 bases. Germline CDR1 reads LNHDA; CDR2 reads SQIVND (reference sequence). The CDR3 totals 13 residues. CDR3 in DNA: TGTGCCAGTAGTATCGCTGGGCCCTACGAGCAGTACTTC. Protein product: CASSIAGPYEQYF.

V gene TRBV14 combines with J gene TRBJ1-4; D gene uncertain. V was shortened by 4 bases and J by 6 bases, with 9 bases between the two germline ends. This CDR3 contains 13 residues. CDR1 SGHDN and CDR2 FVKESK come from the germline V gene. CDR3 coding DNA: TGTGCCAGCAGCCGGAGTTCCTATGAAAAACTGTTTTTT. It encodes CASSRSSYEKLFF. The complete variable domain, with remaining parts taken from reference TRBV14 and TRBJ1-4, reads EAGVTQFPSHSVIEKGQTVTLRCDPISGHDNLYWYRRVMGKEIKFLLHFVKESKQDESGMPNNRFLAERTGGTYSTLKVQPAELEDSGVYFCASSRSSYEKLFFGSGTQLSVL.

This clone was counted only a few times. The germline gene is not matched at one end of the junction; a read error may be the cause. The chain is built from TRBV7-7 and TRBJ2-2; maybe TRBD1 (6 bases). The germline CDR1 and CDR2 sequences are SSHAT and FNYEAQ (reference sequence). The CDR3 contains 15 residues. CDR3 residues: CASSFTGRGTGELFF. In DNA form, the CDR3 reads TGTGCTAGCAGCTTTACAGGGCGAGGCACCGGGGAGCTGTTTTTT.

The chain has TRBV25-1 and TRBJ2-4; no definite D call. The CDR3 consists of 11 residues. Trimming left V 4 bases short and J 7 bases short, with 5 bases between. Germline-derived CDR1 and CDR2 are MGHDK and SYGVNS. The CDR3 DNA reads as TGTGCCAGCAGTGTGGCTAACATTCAGTACTTC. Amino acids: CASSVANIQYF.

The chain uses TRBV11-2 and TRBJ1-1; TRBD1 matches 11 bases. Trimming cost V 5 bases and J 4 bases; bases outside gene matches: 6. CDR1 SGHAT and CDR2 FQNNGV come from the germline V gene. This CDR3 is 15 amino acids long. The CDR3 is CASSPGQGDSTEAFF. The DNA for the CDR3 is TGTGCCAGCAGCCCGGGACAGGGGGATAGCACTGAAGCTTTCTTT.

The chain is built from TRBV5-1 and TRBJ2-2; 7 bases map to TRBD1. The CDR3 covers 15 residues. Looked up from germline, CDR1 is SGHRS and CDR2 is YFSETQ. J gave up 0 bases and V 4 bases, and 3 bases lay outside the gene matches. CDR3 sequence: CASSQGTANTGELFF. Written as DNA, the CDR3 is TGCGCCAGCAGCCAAGGGACAGCGAACACCGGGGAGCTGTTTTTT.

The chain couples TRBV7-9 to TRBJ2-5, with 10 bases that match TRBD2. Germline trimming cut 4 bases from V and 1 base from J; bases unmatched to any gene: 6. Germline CDR1 reads SEHNR; CDR2 reads FQNEAQ (reference sequence). The CDR3 has 16 residues. Here the CDR3 DNA reads TGTGCCAGCAGCTCTTCTAGCGGGGGTTTCCAAGAGACCCAGTACTTC. The encoded protein is CASSSSSGGFQETQYF.

V gene TRBV6-4 combines with J gene TRBJ1-1; a weak D match, TRBD1 (5 bases). The CDR3 is 16 amino acids. V was clipped by 3 bases and J by 4 bases, with 18 bases between them. Germline V lookup: CDR1 MRHNA, CDR2 SNTAGT. The CDR3 region is CASSDPQVLVCTEAFF. The CDR3 DNA follows: TGTGCCAGCAGTGATCCACAGGTCTTGGTGTGCACTGAAGCTTTCTTT.

The chain links TRBV19 to TRBJ2-1; a possible D gene is TRBD2 (5 bases). The V and J ends lost 3 bases and 1 base respectively, with 16 bases between them. Germline CDR1 reads LNHDA; CDR2 reads SQIVND (reference sequence). The CDR3 contains 17 residues. This CDR3 is CASSISGSSLSYNEQFF. CDR3 nucleotides: TGTGCCAGTAGTATTTCGGGATCATCGTTATCCTACAATGAGCAGTTCTTC.

By share, this clone counts as medium-sized. The gene calls are TRBV7-3 and TRBJ1-1, with D uncertain. The CDR3 extends over 19 amino acids. V was pared by 1 base and J by 0 bases, with 21 bases between. Germline-derived CDR1 and CDR2 are SGHTA and FQGTGA. The CDR3, as DNA: TGTGCCAGCAGCTTAAGGGCGCATGGCAGCCGCACCATGAACACTGAAGCTTTCTTT. This encodes CASSLRAHGSRTMNTEAFF.

The V call is TRBV14, the J call TRBJ1-1; tentatively, D is TRBD1 (6 bases). Germline CDR1 is SGHDN and CDR2 is FVKESK. The CDR3 extends over 16 amino acids. The V end lost 0 bases, the J end lost 4 bases, and 15 bases lay between the germline ends. CDR3 residues: CASSQDWTVPRTEAFF. DNA of the CDR3: TGTGCCAGCAGCCAAGACTGGACAGTCCCACGCACTGAAGCTTTCTTT.

This clone was recorded once. This chain joins TRBV27 and TRBJ2-2, with D possibly being TRBD1 (5 bases). The CDR3 length is 16 residues. V lost 1 base and J 1 base, leaving 10 bases between the germline ends. Germline loops: CDR1 MNHEY, CDR2 SMNVEV (reference sequence). The CDR3 sequence is CASSLFRALNTGELFF. In nucleotides, the CDR3 is TGTGCCAGCAGTTTATTCAGGGCCCTGAACACCGGGGAGCTGTTTTTT.

This clone was found once. The rearrangement links TRBV19 to TRBJ2-1; D not resolved. The CDR3 is made up of 15 amino acids. V was trimmed by 5 bases and J by 5 bases, leaving 16 bases between them. Germline CDR1 and CDR2: LNHDA and SQIVND (reference sequence). CDR3 region: CASSPRLDSNNEQFF. CDR3 bases: TGTGCCAGTAGTCCCCGGTTAGACTCTAACAATGAGCAGTTCTTC.

The chain couples TRBV19 to TRBJ1-4; possibly TRBD1 for D (6 bases). The CDR3 is made up of 16 amino acids. Germline-derived CDR1 and CDR2 are LNHDA and SQIVND (reference sequence). V lost 4 bases, J lost 2 bases, and 14 bases lay in between. The CDR3 loop is CASSKKGDRTNEKLFF. In DNA form, the CDR3 reads TGTGCCAGTAGTAAGAAGGGAGACAGGACTAATGAAAAACTGTTTTTT.

This chain uses TRBV6-5 with TRBJ1-4; possibly TRBD1 for D (5 bases). Germline CDR1 is MNHEY and CDR2 is SVGAGI. The CDR3 loop spans 15 amino acids. The V gene lost 0 bases and the J gene lost 8 bases, with 13 bases spanning the gap. CDR3: CASSYSWGAEEKLFF. CDR3 DNA sequence: TGTGCCAGCAGTTACTCCTGGGGCGCGGAGGAAAAACTGTTTTTT.

The rearrangement uses TRBV7-8 and TRBJ1-1; no clear D. Germline V gives CDR1 SGHVS, CDR2 FQNEAQ. The CDR3 has 13 residues. The V gene lost 4 bases and the J gene lost 1 base, with 7 bases spanning the gap. The CDR3 DNA sequence: TGTGCCAGCAGCTACCGACAGAACACTGAAGCTTTCTTT. This translates into CASSYRQNTEAFF. Full variable domain (missing parts from reference TRBV7-8 and TRBJ1-1): GAGVSQSPRYKVAKRGQDVALRCDPISGHVSLFWYQQALGQGPEFLTYFQNEAQLDKSGLPSDRFFAERPEGSVSTLKIQRTQQEDSAVYLCASSYRQNTEAFFGQGTRLTVV.

The chain combines TRBV6-1 with TRBJ1-5, with TRBD1 identical over 7 bases. In germline, CDR1 is MNHNS, CDR2 SASEGT. J was trimmed by 0 bases and V by 0 bases; bases with no gene match: 8. CDR3 length: 18 residues. CDR3: CASSEAIGKGASNQPQHF. The CDR3 DNA reads as TGTGCCAGCAGTGAAGCGATCGGAAAGGGGGCTAGCAATCAGCCCCAGCATTTT.

The chain joins TRBV10-3 to TRBJ1-5, with 8 nucleotides matching TRBD1. The CDR3 has 13 amino acids. V was clipped by 8 bases and J by 3 bases; unmatched bases: 3. Germline CDR1 is ENHRY and CDR2 is SYGVKD. CDR3 coding DNA: TGTGCCATCCAGGGGGCAAACAATCAGCCCCAGCATTTT. It encodes CAIQGANNQPQHF.

This chain's CDR3 is CASSSTGDETDTQYF. CDR3 DNA: TGTGCCAGCAGCTCAACAGGGGACGAGACAGATACGCAGTATTTT. V is TRBV7-9 and J is TRBJ2-3; 7 nucleotides match TRBD1. CDR1 is SEHNR and CDR2 is FQNEAQ in the germline V gene (reference sequence). The CDR3 consists of 15 residues. V was clipped by 4 bases and J by 3 bases; unmatched bases: 7.

The V and J genes are TRBV12-5 and TRBJ1-1; TRBD1 agrees at 8 bases. V trimming: 7 bases; J trimming: 0 bases; junction bases outside the gene matches: 7. This CDR3 contains 15 residues. CDR1 LGHNT and CDR2 FRNRAP come from the germline V gene. The CDR3 sequence: CASAQRTGLNTEAFF. CDR3 nucleotides: TGTGCTAGTGCCCAAAGGACAGGGTTGAACACTGAAGCTTTCTTT. The variable domain in full, with the rest retrieved from reference TRBV12-5 and TRBJ1-1, is DARVTQTPRHKVTEMGQEVTMRCQPILGHNTVFWYRQTMMQGLELLAYFRNRAPLDDSGMPKDRFSAEMPDATLATLKIQPSEPRDSAVYFCASAQRTGLNTEAFFGQGTRLTVV.

This clone was counted only a few times. This chain connects TRBV5-6 to TRBJ2-1; 9 bases match TRBD2. Germline CDR1 SGHDT, CDR2 YYEEEE. Trimming at V came to 4 bases and at J to 7 bases, leaving 9 bases not matched to a gene. The CDR3 covers 15 residues. In DNA form, the CDR3 reads TGTGCCAGCAGCCGTAGCGGGGGCTCTCATAATGAGCAGTTCTTC. As protein: CASSRSGGSHNEQFF.